This T cell receptor (beta chain) appears in the sequencing data of a study of blood T cell repertoires in COVID-19. In the study overall: Samples came from the United States, Italy and Spain, spanning acute and convalescent COVID-19.

This CDR3 is 16 amino acids long. Germline assignment: CDR1 SGHRS and CDR2 YFSETQ. V shed 0 bases, J shed 4 bases, and the junction held 4 bases outside the gene matches. In terms of age and location, participants ranged from roughly 18 to 95 years and lived in about 25 US areas. Before they entered the study, exposed participants had met a COVID-19 case within 2 weeks. Sequencing used immunoSEQ multiplex PCR; TCRdb keeps in-frame clones, though not all of them. The data hold 280,000 or so clones, with just under 90% observed a single time. This sequence was found in a woman aged 50 to 65 who had been exposed to COVID-19. V and J are TRBV5-1 and TRBJ2-3; 11 nucleotides align to TRBD2. Sequenced input: PBMCs or T cells enriched from blood (not recorded which). CDR3 nucleotides: TGCGCCAGCAGCTTGGCTAGCGGGGGGCCAGCAGATACGCAGTATTTT. Protein: CASSLASGGPADTQYF. The variable domain in full, with the rest retrieved from reference TRBV5-1 and TRBJ2-3, is KAGVTQTPRYLIKTRGQQVTLSCSPISGHRSVSWYQQTPGQGLQFLFEYFSETQRNKGNFPGRFSGRQFSNSRSEMNVSTLELGDSALYLCASSLASGGPADTQYFGPGTRLTVL.